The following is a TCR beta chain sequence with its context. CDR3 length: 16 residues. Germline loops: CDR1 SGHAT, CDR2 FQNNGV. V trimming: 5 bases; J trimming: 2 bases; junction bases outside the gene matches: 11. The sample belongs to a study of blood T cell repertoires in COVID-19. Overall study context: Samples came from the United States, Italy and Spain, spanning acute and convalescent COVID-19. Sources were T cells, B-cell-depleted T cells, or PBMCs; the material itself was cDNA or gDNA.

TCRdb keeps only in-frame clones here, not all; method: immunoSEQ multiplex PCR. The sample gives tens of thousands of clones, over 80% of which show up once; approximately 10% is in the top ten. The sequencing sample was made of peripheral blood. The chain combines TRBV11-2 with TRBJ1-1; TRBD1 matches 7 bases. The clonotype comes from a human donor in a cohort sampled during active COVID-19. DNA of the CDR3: TGTGCCAGCAGCCGCAATAGGGACAGCCGAAACACTGAAGCTTTCTTT. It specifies CASSRNRDSRNTEAFF.